These 18 T cell receptor beta chains came from one sample sequenced in a study of human T cells and chemical hapten exposure. TCRdb re-called the RACE reads through MiXCR, storing one row per CDR3 protein. The data hold tens of thousands of distinct CDR3 sequences, with around 12% observed a single time. Regarding time point: patch test 3, about 24 weeks after DPC sensitization. Treatment in this sample: therapeutic diphenylcyclopropenone sensitization with weekly scalp DPC. This specimen was whole blood, taken in connection with sensitization to the hapten diphenylcyclopropenone (DPC). Receptors were obtained from a young man with alopecia areata. Some clones in this sample may be carry-over from other donors' samples.

This clonotype was seen at least ten times. The chain carries TRBV7-9 and TRBJ1-1; D is unresolved. This CDR3 is 15 amino acids long. Deletions cut 0 bases from V and 1 base from J, with 9 bases between. CDR1 SEHNR and CDR2 FQNEAQ come from the germline V gene (reference sequence). The CDR3 DNA sequence: TGTGCCAGCAGCTTAGCGTTGGCATCGAACACTGAAGCTTTCTTT. It is translated as CASSLALASNTEAFF. The full variable domain, rest sourced from reference TRBV7-9 and TRBJ1-1, is DTGVSQNPRHKITKRGQNVTFRCDPISEHNRLYWYRQTLGQGPEFLTYFQNEAQLEKSRLLSDRFSAERPKGSFSTLEIQRTEQGDSAMYLCASSLALASNTEAFFGQGTRLTVV.

This clonotype was observed many times. The chain has TRBV11-2 and TRBJ1-1; maybe TRBD1 (5 bases). The V and J ends lost 2 bases and 1 base respectively, with 11 bases between them. This CDR3 is built from 15 residues. The germline gives CDR1 SGHAT, CDR2 FQNNGV. CDR3 bases: TGTGCCAGCAGCTTATCCTTCACAGGGAACACTGAAGCTTTCTTT. Residues: CASSLSFTGNTEAFF.

This clonotype was seen at least ten times. The V and J genes are TRBV6-4 and TRBJ1-2; D is uncertain. The V end lost 7 bases, the J end lost 2 bases, and 5 bases lay between the germline ends. The germline gives CDR1 MRHNA, CDR2 SNTAGT. CDR3 size: 11 residues. The CDR3 DNA is TGTGCCAGCACTCAAAACTATGGCTACACCTTC. Protein product: CASTQNYGYTF.

This clonotype has just a few counts. The rearrangement joins TRBV12-5 to TRBJ2-3; D may be TRBD2 (5 bases). CDR3 length equals 16 residues. Trimming cost V 6 bases and J 2 bases, with 18 bases left between them. Per the germline V gene, CDR1 is LGHNT and CDR2 is FRNRAP. As DNA, the CDR3 is TGTGCTAGTGGGATCGGACTTCCAACCCCCACAGATACGCAGTATTTT. This translates into CASGIGLPTPTDTQYF.

At least ten counts were recorded for this clonotype. The rearrangement joins TRBV12-3 or TRBV12-4 to TRBJ2-7; 10 bases line up with TRBD1. The V gene end was trimmed by 3 bases and the J gene end by 6 bases; junction bases not matched to a gene: 2. The CDR3 has 13 residues. CDR3 sequence: CASSFGTGAEQYF. CDR3 nucleotide sequence: TGTGCCAGCAGTTTCGGGACAGGGGCCGAGCAGTACTTC.

This clonotype was observed a few times. The V call is TRBV29-1, the J call TRBJ2-3; a weak D match, TRBD2 (5 bases). The CDR3 is 12 amino acids. Germline V gene data show CDR1 as SQVTM and CDR2 as ANQGSEA. V dropped 3 bases and J dropped 6 bases, with 10 bases sitting between them. CDR3 in DNA: TGCAGCGTTGATGTAGCGCTCGATACGCAGTATTTT. This encodes CSVDVALDTQYF.

The V and J genes are TRBV27 and TRBJ1-2; D is perhaps TRBD1 (5 bases). The V end lost 6 bases, the J end lost 1 base, and 9 bases lay between the germline ends. The length of the CDR3 is 13 residues. Germline CDR1 MNHEY, CDR2 SMNVEV (reference sequence). Written as DNA, the CDR3 is TGTGCCAGCAGAAGTGGGGGTAACTATGGCTACACCTTC. Translated: CASRSGGNYGYTF.

The chain couples TRBV27 to TRBJ1-4; tentative D call: TRBD1 (6 bases). The CDR3 runs to 16 residues. Germline loops: CDR1 MNHEY, CDR2 SMNVEV (reference sequence). Trimming stripped 5 bases from V and 7 bases from J, with 20 bases between. The CDR3 nucleotides read TGTGCCAGCAGTGTAATCTCAGGGGCAACTTCTGAAAAACTGTTTTTT. This codes for CASSVISGATSEKLFF.

This clonotype was observed a few times. The chain has TRBV29-1 and TRBJ1-1; D is unclear. Trimming stripped 4 bases from V and 1 base from J, with 10 bases between. This CDR3 region has 13 residues. Germline V gives CDR1 SQVTM, CDR2 ANQGSEA. The CDR3 sequence is CSVGRSTNTEAFF. CDR3 sequence (DNA): TGCAGCGTTGGGAGAAGTACGAACACTGAAGCTTTCTTT.

The table lists this clonotype with a few counts. The chain employs TRBV28 and TRBJ2-7; D uncertain. V gave up 4 bases and J gave up 3 bases, with 13 bases separating them. Per germline, CDR1 MDHEN and CDR2 SYDVKM. The CDR3 totals 14 residues. The CDR3, as DNA: TGTGCCAGCAGTTCTCGTAAGGGTTTCTACGAGCAGTACTTC. It specifies CASSSRKGFYEQYF.

This clonotype was seen repeatedly, ten times or more. V is TRBV9 and J is TRBJ1-2; perhaps TRBD1 as D (5 bases). Germline CDR1 SGDLS, CDR2 YYNGEE. The CDR3 runs to 15 residues. Trimming pared 3 bases from V and 4 bases from J, leaving 16 bases between. Here the CDR3 reads CASSAVSRVSYGYTF. The CDR3 nucleotides are TGTGCCAGCAGCGCAGTATCCAGGGTATCCTATGGCTACACCTTC.

Ten or more counts support this clonotype. This chain uses TRBV5-4 with TRBJ2-1; D is undetermined. Between the trimmed V and J ends, which lost 1 base and 4 bases, there was a span of 18 bases. Germline V CDR1 and CDR2: SGHNT, YYREEE (reference sequence). There are 17 residues in the CDR3. In DNA form, the CDR3 reads TGTGCCAGCAGCTTGAGGTCAGGACGGCGATTATACAATGAGCAGTTCTTC. Translating gives CASSLRSGRRLYNEQFF.

This chain links TRBV6-2 or TRBV6-3 with TRBJ1-4, with D maybe TRBD1 (5 bases). The CDR3 covers 16 residues. With 5 bases removed from V and 5 bases from J, the gap between germline ends came to 18 bases. Germline V gives CDR1 MNHEY, CDR2 SVGEGT. Written as DNA, the CDR3 is TGTGCCAGCAGTGAAGGGGACCCCGGCCGGAATGAAAAACTGTTTTTT. Protein sequence: CASSEGDPGRNEKLFF.

This clonotype was seen many times. V is TRBV2 and J is TRBJ2-4; no definite D call. The CDR3 is 15 residues long. Trimming took off 5 bases at V and 5 bases at J, with 16 bases between the two ends. The germline CDR1 and CDR2 sequences are SNHLY and FYNNEI. The CDR3 here is CASSWGRGDENIQYF. For the CDR3, the DNA is TGTGCCAGCAGTTGGGGTCGAGGAGACGAAAACATTCAGTACTTC.

This clonotype has at least ten counts. The V and J genes are TRBV7-9 and TRBJ1-5; D not resolved. The germline V gene encodes CDR1 SEHNR and CDR2 FQNEAQ (reference sequence). The CDR3 extends over 13 amino acids. Trimming removed 1 base at V and 9 bases at J, with 10 bases between. CDR3 coding DNA: TGTGCCAGCAGCTTAGGAGGACCAGGGCCCCAGCATTTT. Amino acid sequence: CASSLGGPGPQHF.

This clonotype was seen repeatedly, ten times or more. The chain uses TRBV5-1 and TRBJ2-7; 9 bases are a match to TRBD1. Germline CDR1 is SGHRS and CDR2 is YFSETQ. V gave up 4 bases and J gave up 2 bases; unmatched junction bases: 10. The CDR3 covers 16 residues. Here the CDR3 reads CASSMAGTGNTYEQYF. CDR3 in DNA: TGCGCCAGCAGCATGGCCGGGACAGGGAACACCTACGAGCAGTACTTC.

The chain couples TRBV7-9 to TRBJ2-7, with D possibly being TRBD1 (6 bases). The CDR3 consists of 13 residues. The V end was cut by 5 bases, the J end by 3 bases, with 11 bases between. Germline CDR1 and CDR2: SEHNR and FQNEAQ (reference sequence). The CDR3 sequence: CASSLGHIYEQYF. CDR3 bases: TGTGCCAGCAGCCTGGGACATATCTACGAGCAGTACTTC.

The table lists this clonotype with many counts. The chain carries TRBV6-2 or TRBV6-3 and TRBJ1-1, with 9 bases aligning to TRBD1. Germline lookup yields CDR1 MNHEY and CDR2 SVGEGT. With 5 bases clipped from V and 8 bases from J, the junction kept 12 bases outside the gene matches. The length of the CDR3 is 15 residues. In DNA, the CDR3 is TGTGCCAGCAGTCCCTTAGGGACAGGGCCCGGGGAAGCTTTCTTT. Its protein is CASSPLGTGPGEAFF.